The rows below give T cell receptor beta chains drawn from one sample of a study of blood T cell repertoires in COVID-19. Generated by immunoSEQ multiplex PCR, the TCRdb table keeps only in-frame clones and is missing some. The sample includes almost 95,000 clones, about 86% of them seen just once. The sample comprised peripheral blood. These receptors were collected from a man aged 55-75 years with acute or convalescent COVID-19. Each CDR3 is given with its conserved first and last residue. D genes are given only for firm matches. Expanded clones get a size class; other rows say once, few or many, or leave the size out.

NA,TRBV15,NA,TRBJ2-3,TGTGCCACTAGACTAGGAATGGGAGATACGCAGTATTTT,CATRLGMGDTQYF
NA,TRBV11-3,TRBD1,TRBJ2-2,TGTGCCAGCAGCTCAATGCTGAGGACAGGGAACACCGGGGAGCTGTTTTTT,CASSSMLRTGNTGELFF
NA,TRBV15,TRBD1,TRBJ2-1,TGTGCCACCAGCAGTGGACAGGGGGCAGGTGGTAATGAGCAGTTCTTC,CATSSGQGAGGNEQFF
NA,TRBV7-8,NA,TRBJ2-1,TGTGCCAGCAGCTTACACAGGGAGGGAGAGCAGTTCTTC,CASSLHREGEQFF
NA,TRBV27,NA,TRBJ2-7,TGTGCCAGCAGTTACGACAGATTTTCGGGCGAGCAGTACTTC,CASSYDRFSGEQYF
NA,TRBV3-1/TRBV3-2,NA,TRBJ1-1,TGTGCCAGCAGCCAGACAACGGAGGGGACTGAAGCTTTCTTT,CASSQTTEGTEAFF
once,TRBV27,NA,TRBJ2-7,TGTGCCAGCAGTTTAATGGACAGCTCGTCCGAGCAGTACTTC,CASSLMDSSSEQYF
NA,TRBV3-1/TRBV3-2,TRBD1,TRBJ1-1,TGTGCCAGCAGCCAGACAGGGGGGACTGGAACTGAAGCTTTCTTT,CASSQTGGTGTEAFF
NA,TRBV7-2,NA,TRBJ2-3,TGTGCCAGCAGCTTAGGAGTTCCAGATACGCAGTATTTT,CASSLGVPDTQYF
NA,TRBV2,TRBD1,TRBJ1-5,TGTGCCAGCAGCCTGGGGACAGGGGGCTTCCAGCCCCAGCATTTT,CASSLGTGGFQPQHF
NA,TRBV7-9,TRBD1,TRBJ1-2,TGTGCCAGCAGCCTTGGACAGGGACGCGACTATGGCTACACCTTC,CASSLGQGRDYGYTF
NA,TRBV20-1,NA,TRBJ1-2,TGCAGTGCTAGAGGGGCGGGCTACACCTTC,CSARGAGYTF
NA,TRBV18,TRBD1,TRBJ1-1,TGTGCCAGCTCACCCTCCCGGGGACAGGCCAGACCTGAAGCTTTCTTT,CASSPSRGQARPEAFF
NA,TRBV6-6,NA,TRBJ1-5,TGTGCCAGCAGCGCGACAGAAAATCAGCCCCAGCATTTT,CASSATENQPQHF
few,TRBV6-2/TRBV6-3,TRBD1,TRBJ2-2,TGTGCCAGCAGCCGGGGGCAGGGGGCCGTCACCGGGGAGCTGTTTTTT,CASSRGQGAVTGELFF
NA,TRBV9,NA,TRBJ2-1,TGTGCCAGCAGCGCCCCTTCCCATGAGCAGTTCTTC,CASSAPSHEQFF
NA,TRBV2,NA,TRBJ1-3,TGTGCCAGCAAAGACGGGAACTCTGGAAACACCATATATTTT,CASKDGNSGNTIYF
NA,TRBV6-5,TRBD1,TRBJ1-1,TGTGCCAGCAGTTACTCAGACAGGGGGTCTGAAGCTTTCTTT,CASSYSDRGSEAFF
NA,TRBV27,TRBD1,TRBJ2-2,TGTGCCAGCAGAGGACAGGATCGAAACACCGGGGAGCTGTTTTTT,CASRGQDRNTGELFF
few,TRBV3-1/TRBV3-2,TRBD1,TRBJ1-1,TGTGCCAGCAGCCAAGTTGGGATGACAGGGGGAACTGAAGCTTTCTTT,CASSQVGMTGGTEAFF
NA,TRBV5-1,TRBD1,TRBJ2-7,TGCGCCAGCAGCGGTGACAGGGGGCACAGCGAGCAGTACTTC,CASSGDRGHSEQYF
NA,TRBV5-4,TRBD2,TRBJ2-3,TGTGCCAGCAGCCTTAGCGGGGGGCGCGGAGATACGCAGTATTTT,CASSLSGGRGDTQYF
NA,TRBV7-2,NA,TRBJ2-3,TGTGCCAGCAGCCCCCGGACTTCCTCAGATACGCAGTATTTT,CASSPRTSSDTQYF
NA,TRBV7-2,NA,TRBJ2-2,TGTGCCAGCAGCCTCTTTGCCAGGAACACCGGGGAGCTGTTTTTT,CASSLFARNTGELFF
NA,TRBV7-3,NA,TRBJ1-1,TGTGCCAGCAGCTTTAACATGAACACTGAAGCTTTCTTT,CASSFNMNTEAFF
NA,TRBV24-1,NA,TRBJ1-1,TGTGCCACCAGTCGAGGTTTCGGGGATACTGAAGCTTTCTTT,CATSRGFGDTEAFF
NA,TRBV30,NA,TRBJ2-2,TGTGCCTGGAGTGTATTGGGCGTCGGGGAGCTGTTTTTT,CAWSVLGVGELFF
few,TRBV4-1,TRBD1,TRBJ1-2,TGCGCCAGCAGCCAACAACAAATAGCCGGGACAGGGGACGACTATGGCTACACCTTC,CASSQQQIAGTGDDYGYTF
NA,TRBV11-3,NA,TRBJ2-2,TGTGCCAGCAGCGCGGACAGTCAGGGCGGGGAGCTGTTTTTT,CASSADSQGGELFF
NA,TRBV7-8,TRBD1,TRBJ1-4,TGTGCCAGCAGCTGGGGACAGGGCCATAATGAAAAACTGTTTTTT,CASSWGQGHNEKLFF
NA,TRBV19,NA,TRBJ1-1,TGTGCCAGTAGTGGCCCGGAGGCCGAAGCTTTCTTT,CASSGPEAEAFF
NA,TRBV12-3/TRBV12-4,NA,TRBJ1-1,TGTGCCAGCAGTTTATGGCAACAGCTAGAAGCTTTCTTT,CASSLWQQLEAFF
NA,TRBV7-2,NA,TRBJ1-3,TGTGCCAGCAGCCTCCAAGCGGGGTCCTCTGGAAACACCATATATTTT,CASSLQAGSSGNTIYF
NA,TRBV13,NA,TRBJ1-4,TGTGCCAGCAGCTTCTCACAGGGTGCAACTAATGAAAAACTGTTTTTT,CASSFSQGATNEKLFF
NA,TRBV19,TRBD1,TRBJ2-5,TGTGCCAGTAGTGAGGAGACAGGGTTGGAGACCCAGTACTTC,CASSEETGLETQYF
few,TRBV12-3/TRBV12-4,NA,TRBJ1-1,TGTGCCAGCAGTTTCGCGCTTTACACTGAAGCTTTCTTT,CASSFALYTEAFF
NA,TRBV21-1,NA,TRBJ2-1,TGTGCCAGCAGCAAAGAGGTACTAGCGGGGGGGATCAGCTCCTACAATGAGCAGTTCTTC,CASSKEVLAGGISSYNEQFF
NA,TRBV7-9,NA,TRBJ1-3,TGTGCCAGCAGCTTAGTTCGGTGGAGACCCTCTGGAAACACCATATATTTT,CASSLVRWRPSGNTIYF
NA,TRBV3-1/TRBV3-2,NA,TRBJ2-7,TGTGCCAGCAGCCAGGAAATAGGAGGACAGTCAAATGAGCAGTACTTC,CASSQEIGGQSNEQYF
NA,TRBV3-1/TRBV3-2,TRBD2,TRBJ2-2,TGTGCCAGCAGCTTAGGACTAGCGGGGGGGACGAACACCGGGGAGCTGTTTTTT,CASSLGLAGGTNTGELFF
NA,TRBV19,NA,TRBJ1-2,TGTGCCAGTAAATCAGGACAAGAGAACTATGGCTACACCTTC,CASKSGQENYGYTF
NA,TRBV11-2,NA,TRBJ2-1,TGTGCCAGCAGCTTAGGACACGGGGGATACAATGAGCAGTTCTTC,CASSLGHGGYNEQFF
NA,TRBV3-1/TRBV3-2,TRBD1,TRBJ2-2,TGTGCCAGCAGGCCCGGGACAGGCGACACCGGGGAGCTGTTTTTT,CASRPGTGDTGELFF
few,TRBV27,TRBD2,TRBJ2-7,TGTGCCAGCAGTCTTAATCCCGGACTAGCGGGGGAGTTGGACGAGCAGTACTTC,CASSLNPGLAGELDEQYF
once,TRBV7-8,TRBD1,TRBJ1-2,TGTGCCAGCAGCTTAGCGGAGGGGGCAGTGAACTATGGCTACACCTTC,CASSLAEGAVNYGYTF
NA,TRBV4-1,NA,TRBJ2-7,TGCGCCAGCAGCCAAGATGGAGGGTACGAGCAGTACTTC,CASSQDGGYEQYF
NA,TRBV2,TRBD1,TRBJ1-1,TGTGCCAGCAGGGGGGGACAGGGCCAATTGAACACTGAAGCTTTCTTT,CASRGGQGQLNTEAFF
NA,TRBV5-4,NA,TRBJ2-7,TGTGCCAGCAGCCTTTCCCCTTCCTACGAGCAGTACTTC,CASSLSPSYEQYF
NA,TRBV6-6,NA,TRBJ2-6,TGTGCCAGCAGTTACTGGCAGGGGTCTGGGGCCAACGTCCTGACTTTC,CASSYWQGSGANVLTF
NA,TRBV19,NA,TRBJ1-5,TGTGCCAGTAGTATATTCGGGGGTTTTGCAAATCAGCCCCAGCATTTT,CASSIFGGFANQPQHF